The clone carrying this T cell receptor beta chain was counted at least ten times. Its antigen is not known. The data derive from a study of T cells in Graves' hyperthyroidism and ophthalmopathy. Study results and caveats: The majority of expanded thyroid clonotypes above 0.001 also appeared in blood. Before onset, ophthalmopathy was predicted by the model a median 6.5 months earlier.

Amplification yielded TCR beta CDR3 regions, with RNA transcripts as the source. TCR CDR3 regions were first amplified by RT-PCR with HTBI primers. One entry per CDR3 protein results from TCRdb running MiXCR on the multiplex PCR reads. Here the sample spans approximately 510,000 distinct CDR3 sequences, about 45% being singletons. Sequencing was done on a sample of peripheral blood or thyroid tissue (not recorded which). This sequence originates from an adult woman with Graves' disease, either hyperthyroidism or ophthalmopathy (not recorded which).

CDR3 coding DNA: TGTGCCAGTTGTAGGGGGCTTCGGAACACCGGGGAGCTGTTTTTT. Its translation: CASCRGLRNTGELFF. The chain employs TRBV19 and TRBJ2-2; 7 nucleotides align to TRBD1. After removal of 8 bases from V and 1 base from J, the junction contained 7 bases not matched to a gene. The CDR3 is 15 residues long. Looked up from germline, CDR1 is LNHDA and CDR2 is SQIVND (reference sequence).